The clone carrying this T cell receptor beta chain was seen many times. This specimen comes from a study of identical twins. Unmatched junction bases numbered 9, after V lost 4 bases and J lost 6 bases. CDR1 is SGHRS and CDR2 is YFSETQ in the germline V gene. This CDR3 comprises 15 residues. Through template switching, a universal primer site was introduced, and the cDNA contained unique molecular identifiers. MiXCR was run by TCRdb on the 5' RACE reads, yielding one entry per CDR3 protein. The table shows hundreds of thousands of distinct CDR3 sequences, with 9% to 15% occurring only once. The same sample was also used in a study of yellow fever vaccine responses in identical twins.

The chain joins TRBV5-1 to TRBJ2-1, with 8 bases that match TRBD2. The TCR was taken from a woman under 30 in good health. Sequenced input: PBMCs. The CDR3 reads CASSPLAGGINEQFF. For the CDR3, the DNA is TGCGCCAGCAGCCCCTTGGCGGGAGGCATCAATGAGCAGTTCTTC. The complete variable domain, with remaining parts taken from reference TRBV5-1 and TRBJ2-1, reads KAGVTQTPRYLIKTRGQQVTLSCSPISGHRSVSWYQQTPGQGLQFLFEYFSETQRNKGNFPGRFSGRQFSNSRSEMNVSTLELGDSALYLCASSPLAGGINEQFFGPGTRLTVL.